Below are 10 T cell receptor beta chains sequenced from a single sample in a study of T cell responses to AZD1222 COVID-19 vaccine. TCRdb's table, derived via immunoSEQ multiplex PCR, lists solely in-frame clones and lacks some. Among some 190,000 clones listed, 80% to 95% were seen once. Sequencing was performed on peripheral blood, taken 28 days after the second AZD1222 dose. These receptor sequences come from an adult who received the AZD1222 COVID-19 vaccine.

The V and J genes are TRBV19 and TRBJ1-5; TRBD1 aligns across 10 bases. The CDR3 is 15 residues long. Per the germline V gene, CDR1 is LNHDA and CDR2 is SQIVND (reference sequence). V lost 5 bases to trimming and J lost 2 bases; unmatched junction nucleotides: 3. CDR3 nucleotide sequence: TGTGCCAGTAGTCAAGGGACAGGGGGCAATCAGCCCCAGCATTTT. Encoded protein: CASSQGTGGNQPQHF.

The rearrangement links TRBV30 to TRBJ2-7; perhaps TRBD2 as D (6 bases). The V end was cut by 0 bases, the J end by 4 bases, with 22 bases between. This CDR3 has 17 residues. CDR1 GTSNPN and CDR2 SVGIG come from the germline V gene (reference sequence). CDR3 sequence reads: CAWSVEWGEGVGYEQYF. Written as DNA, the CDR3 is TGTGCCTGGAGTGTTGAATGGGGGGAAGGCGTGGGGTACGAGCAGTACTTC.

The chain employs TRBV19 and TRBJ1-5, with unresolved D. Germline CDR1 reads LNHDA; CDR2 reads SQIVND (reference sequence). The CDR3 covers 15 residues. V lost 7 bases and J 0 bases, leaving 13 bases between the germline ends. The chain's CDR3 is CASIRSGYSNQPQHF. As DNA, the CDR3 is TGTGCCAGTATACGGTCAGGTTATAGCAATCAGCCCCAGCATTTT.

V and J are TRBV12-3 or TRBV12-4 and TRBJ1-2, with D uncertain. With 5 bases removed from V and 4 bases from J, the gap between germline ends came to 11 bases. The length of the CDR3 is 13 residues. CDR3 nucleotides: TGTGCCAGCAGTCCTGGTGATCGCTATGGCTACACCTTC. Amino acids: CASSPGDRYGYTF.

In this sample, this clone turned up a few times. The chain links TRBV2 to TRBJ2-1; 7 nucleotides align to TRBD1. V was pared by 7 bases and J by 5 bases, with 5 bases of the junction left unmatched. The CDR3 has 13 amino acids. Germline CDR1 and CDR2: SNHLY and FYNNEI. For the CDR3, the DNA is TGTGCCAGCACCTGGGACAGAAACAATGAGCAGTTCTTC. Protein: CASTWDRNNEQFF.

The chain employs TRBV7-9 and TRBJ1-3, with TRBD1 as a possible D gene (6 bases). The germline CDR1 and CDR2 sequences are SEHNR and FQNEAQ (reference sequence). The CDR3 runs 15 residues. V lost 1 base and J lost 4, with 11 bases in between. The DNA for the CDR3 is TGTGCCAGCAGCTTAGGCCAGGGGAACGGAAACACCATATATTTT. This codes for CASSLGQGNGNTIYF.

This clone was found once. The CDR3 coding sequence is TGTGCCAGCAGCATCCCCGTTGGACTTACGGCGTCGAGGCAGTATTTT. It translates to CASSIPVGLTASRQYF. The chain joins TRBV11-2 to TRBJ2-3; D is possibly TRBD2 (5 bases). V gave up 5 bases and J gave up 11 bases, with 26 bases separating them. Germline loops: CDR1 SGHAT, CDR2 FQNNGV. This CDR3 is 16 amino acids long. Complete variable domain (other parts from reference TRBV11-2 and TRBJ2-3): EAGVAQSPRYKIIEKRQSVAFWCNPISGHATLYWYQQILGQGPKLLIQFQNNGVVDDSQLPKDRFSAERLKGVDSTLKIQPAKLEDSAVYLCASSIPVGLTASRQYFGPGTRLTVL.

The chain joins TRBV4-2 to TRBJ2-2; 11 positions match TRBD2. Germline V gene sequence: CDR1 LGHNA, CDR2 YNFKEQ. The CDR3 length is 15 residues. V was clipped by 8 bases and J by 2 bases; unmatched bases: 4. This CDR3 is CASGTSGGNTGELFF. The DNA of the CDR3 is TGTGCCAGCGGTACTAGCGGGGGCAACACCGGGGAGCTGTTTTTT.

The CDR3 sequence: CASSQGPGSGNTIYF. DNA for the CDR3: TGCGCCAGCAGCCAAGGGCCGGGCTCTGGAAACACCATATATTTT. The chain uses TRBV4-3 and TRBJ1-3; no reliable D call. The CDR3 covers 15 residues. Germline V gives CDR1 LGHNA, CDR2 YSLEER. Deletions cut 1 base from V and 0 bases from J, with 7 bases between.

The chain recombines TRBV6-5 with TRBJ2-7, with D possibly TRBD1 on 6 matching bases. Germline V gene lookup returns CDR1 MNHEY and CDR2 SVGAGI. The CDR3 is 14 residues long. V was cut by 8 bases and J by 1 base, with 15 bases left in between. Written as DNA, the CDR3 is TGTGCCAGCGGACGGGACACCGAATCCTACGAGCAGTACTTC. It encodes CASGRDTESYEQYF.